This T cell receptor beta chain was profiled in a study of CD8 T cells in ankylosing spondylitis. The study's findings and limits: Enrichment of disease-linked clones was reportedly significant in matched ankylosing spondylitis synovial fluid.

This clonotype was observed many times. Antigen unknown. CDR3 length: 14 amino acids. Germline values: CDR1 SGHTA, CDR2 FQGNSA. V was pared by 4 bases and J by 7 bases, with 5 bases of the junction left unmatched. It was by quantitative 5'-RACE with molecular barcodes that TCR beta libraries were made. A single record per CDR3 protein comes from TCRdb applying MiXCR to the 5' RACE reads. This table holds hundreds of thousands of distinct CDR3 sequences, about 9.1% found once. The source is a male donor with ankylosing spondylitis or in good health (not recorded which). Input material: blood, either unsorted or a sorted T cell fraction (not recorded which). The rearrangement uses TRBV7-2 and TRBJ1-2; TRBD1 matches at 11 bases. CDR3 region: CASSWGQGGGGYTF. DNA for the CDR3: TGTGCCAGCAGCTGGGGACAGGGGGGCGGTGGCTACACCTTC.